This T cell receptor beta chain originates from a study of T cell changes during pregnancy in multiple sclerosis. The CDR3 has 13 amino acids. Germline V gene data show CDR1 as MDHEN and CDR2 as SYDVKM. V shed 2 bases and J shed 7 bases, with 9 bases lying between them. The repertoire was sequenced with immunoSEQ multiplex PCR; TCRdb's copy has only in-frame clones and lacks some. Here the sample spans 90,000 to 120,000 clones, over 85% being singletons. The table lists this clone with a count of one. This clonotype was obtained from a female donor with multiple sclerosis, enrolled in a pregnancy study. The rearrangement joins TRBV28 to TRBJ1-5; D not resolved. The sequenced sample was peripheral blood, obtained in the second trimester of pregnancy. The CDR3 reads CASSLIAPQPQHF. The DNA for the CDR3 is TGTGCCAGCAGTTTAATAGCCCCGCAGCCCCAGCATTTT.